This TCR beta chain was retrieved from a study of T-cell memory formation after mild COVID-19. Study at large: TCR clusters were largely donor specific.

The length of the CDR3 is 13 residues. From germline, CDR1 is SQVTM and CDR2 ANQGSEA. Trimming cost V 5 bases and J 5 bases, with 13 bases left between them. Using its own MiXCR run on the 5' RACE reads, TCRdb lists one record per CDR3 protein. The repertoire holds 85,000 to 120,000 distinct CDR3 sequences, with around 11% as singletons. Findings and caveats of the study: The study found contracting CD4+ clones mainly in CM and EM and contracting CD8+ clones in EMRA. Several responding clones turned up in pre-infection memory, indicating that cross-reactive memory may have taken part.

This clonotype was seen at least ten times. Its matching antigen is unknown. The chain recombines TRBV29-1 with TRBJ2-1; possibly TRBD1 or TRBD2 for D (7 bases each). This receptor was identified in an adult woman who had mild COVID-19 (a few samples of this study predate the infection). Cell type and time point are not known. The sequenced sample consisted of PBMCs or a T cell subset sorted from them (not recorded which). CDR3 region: CSVYPGGDNEQFF. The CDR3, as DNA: TGCAGCGTTTACCCAGGGGGGGACAATGAGCAGTTCTTC.